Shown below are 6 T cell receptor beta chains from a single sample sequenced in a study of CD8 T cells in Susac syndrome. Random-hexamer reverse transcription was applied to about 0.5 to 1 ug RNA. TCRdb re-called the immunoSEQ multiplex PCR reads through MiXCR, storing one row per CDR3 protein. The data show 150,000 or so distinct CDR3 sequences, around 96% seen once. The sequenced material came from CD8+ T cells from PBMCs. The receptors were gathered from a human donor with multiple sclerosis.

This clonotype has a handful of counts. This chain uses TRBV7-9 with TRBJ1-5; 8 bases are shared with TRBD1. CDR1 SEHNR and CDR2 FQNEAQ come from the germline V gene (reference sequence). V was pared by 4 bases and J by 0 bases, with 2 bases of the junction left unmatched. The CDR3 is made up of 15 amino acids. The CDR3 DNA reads TGTGCCAGCAGCTCCGGGACAGGTAGCAATCAGCCCCAGCATTTT. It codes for CASSSGTGSNQPQHF.

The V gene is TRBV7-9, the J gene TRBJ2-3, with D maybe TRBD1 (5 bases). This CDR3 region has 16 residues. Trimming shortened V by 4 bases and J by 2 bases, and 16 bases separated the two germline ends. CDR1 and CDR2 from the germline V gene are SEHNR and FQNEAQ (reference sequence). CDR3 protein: CASSSSGVRVTDTQYF. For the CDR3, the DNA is TGTGCCAGCAGCTCTAGTGGCGTCAGGGTCACAGATACGCAGTATTTT.

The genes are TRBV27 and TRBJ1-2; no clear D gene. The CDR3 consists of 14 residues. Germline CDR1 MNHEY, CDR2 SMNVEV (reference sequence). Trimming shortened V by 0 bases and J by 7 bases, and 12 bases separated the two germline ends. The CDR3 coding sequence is TGTGCCAGCAGTTTATCGGGCAGGTTAGCTGGCTACACCTTC. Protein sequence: CASSLSGRLAGYTF.

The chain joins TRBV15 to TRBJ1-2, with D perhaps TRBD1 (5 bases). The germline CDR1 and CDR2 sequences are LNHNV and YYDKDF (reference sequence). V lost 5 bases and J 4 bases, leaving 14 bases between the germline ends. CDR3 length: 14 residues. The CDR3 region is CATSWGQDLYGYTF. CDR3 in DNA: TGTGCCACCAGCTGGGGCCAGGACCTCTATGGCTACACCTTC. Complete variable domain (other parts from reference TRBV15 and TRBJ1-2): DAMVIQNPRYQVTQFGKPVTLSCSQTLNHNVMYWYQQKSSQAPKLLFHYYDKDFNNEADTPDNFQSRRPNTSFCFLDIRSPGLGDTAMYLCATSWGQDLYGYTFGSGTRLTVV.

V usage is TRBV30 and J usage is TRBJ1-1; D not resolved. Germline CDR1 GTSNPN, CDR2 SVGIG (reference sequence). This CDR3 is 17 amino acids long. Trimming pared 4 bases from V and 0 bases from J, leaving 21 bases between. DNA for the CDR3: TGTGCCTGGACGTCTTCCCGAGAAAGTTTTATGAACACTGAAGCTTTCTTT. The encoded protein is CAWTSSRESFMNTEAFF.

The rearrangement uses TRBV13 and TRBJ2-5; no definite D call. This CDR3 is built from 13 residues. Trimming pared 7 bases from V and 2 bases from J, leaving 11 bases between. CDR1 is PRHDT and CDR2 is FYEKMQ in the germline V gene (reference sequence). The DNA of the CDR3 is TGTGCCAGCAAACAGATTCTACAAGAGACCCAGTACTTC. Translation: CASKQILQETQYF.